A single sample gave rise to the 10 T cell receptor beta chains below, sequenced in a study of CD8+ T cells in alopecia areata. Reverse transcribed after extraction, RNA yielded cDNA as the sequencing template. TCRdb's table, derived via immunoSEQ multiplex PCR, lists solely in-frame clones and lacks some. The repertoire holds about 150,000 clones, with less than 65% as singletons. Sequencing was performed on CD8+ T cells sorted from blood. Receptor source: a human donor in good health.

The rearrangement joins TRBV20-1 to TRBJ2-7; D ambiguous. Germline assignment: CDR1 DFQATT and CDR2 SNEGSKA (reference sequence). V lost 4 bases and J lost 3, with 4 bases in between. The CDR3 length is 10 residues. DNA for the CDR3: TGCAGTGCTATTTACTACGAGCAGTACTTC. This gives the protein CSAIYYEQYF.

The chain combines TRBV29-1 with TRBJ2-7; D might be TRBD1 or TRBD2, each matching 5 bases. This CDR3 contains 14 residues. From germline, CDR1 is SQVTM and CDR2 ANQGSEA. The V and J ends lost 7 bases and 4 bases respectively, with 20 bases between them. In nucleotides, the CDR3 is TGCAGCGCTGTTGGGGGAAATTCGATATACGAGCAGTACTTC. Its translation is CSAVGGNSIYEQYF.

The chain recombines TRBV29-1 with TRBJ2-7; no definite D call. The CDR3 length is 11 residues. V lost 6 bases and J 2 bases, leaving 8 bases between the germline ends. Germline CDR1 reads SQVTM; CDR2 reads ANQGSEA. CDR3 protein: CSVDEAYEQYF. The CDR3 DNA reads TGCAGCGTGGATGAGGCCTACGAGCAGTACTTC.

V and J are TRBV7-8 and TRBJ2-1; no firm D call. Trimming took off 5 bases at V and 4 bases at J, with 6 bases between the two ends. Germline loops: CDR1 SGHVS, CDR2 FQNEAQ. This CDR3 contains 12 residues. In DNA, the CDR3 is TGTGCCAGCAGCCAACTTTACAATGAGCAGTTCTTC. Encoded protein: CASSQLYNEQFF.

Note on this clone: The same CDR3 also results from other DNA sequences found in this sample. The CDR3 sequence: CASSYGTGGYEQYF. CDR3 sequence (DNA): TGTGCCAGCAGTTACGGGACAGGGGGCTACGAGCAGTACTTC. The chain uses TRBV6-6 and TRBJ2-7, with 11 bases fitting TRBD1. With 2 bases clipped from V and 3 bases from J, the junction kept 0 bases outside the gene matches. In germline, CDR1 is MNHNY, CDR2 SVGAGI (reference sequence). The CDR3 runs to 14 residues.

This rearrangement joins TRBV27 to TRBJ1-5; unclear D gene. This CDR3 is 13 amino acids long. The V gene lost 5 bases and the J gene lost 5 bases, with 10 bases spanning the gap. Germline values: CDR1 MNHEY, CDR2 SMNVEV (reference sequence). CDR3 DNA sequence: TGTGCCAGCAGTCGAAGGTGGGATCAGCCCCAGCATTTT. Amino acids: CASSRRWDQPQHF.

This chain's CDR3 is CAISEAGQETQYF. As DNA, the CDR3 is TGTGCCATCAGTGAGGCCGGACAAGAGACCCAGTACTTC. This chain connects TRBV10-3 to TRBJ2-5; D uncertain. V lost 2 bases, J lost 2 bases, and 6 bases lay in between. Germline values: CDR1 ENHRY, CDR2 SYGVKD. The CDR3 has 13 amino acids.

V is TRBV6-5 and J is TRBJ2-7; D gene uncertain. Trimming cost V 4 bases and J 6 bases, with 7 bases left between them. Germline V CDR1 and CDR2: MNHEY, SVGAGI. The CDR3 extends over 11 amino acids. The CDR3 region is CASSWTGEQYF. CDR3 DNA sequence: TGTGCCAGCAGTTGGACGGGCGAGCAGTACTTC.

This clone was seen a few times. In the same sample, other DNA sequences code for this CDR3. This chain connects TRBV29-1 to TRBJ1-2; D not resolved. This CDR3 is built from 11 residues. CDR1 and CDR2 from the germline V gene are SQVTM and ANQGSEA. The V gene lost 0 bases and the J gene lost 5 bases, with 4 bases spanning the gap. The CDR3 is CSVEDRYGYTF. Here the CDR3 DNA reads TGCAGCGTTGAAGATCGGTATGGCTACACCTTC.

This chain connects TRBV11-2 to TRBJ2-2, with a weak D call TRBD1 (5 bases). Germline CDR1 SGHAT, CDR2 FQNNGV. This CDR3 is built from 14 residues. V was trimmed by 6 bases and J by 4 bases, leaving 12 bases between them. The CDR3 here is CASRRGRATGELFF. The DNA of the CDR3 is TGTGCCAGCAGAAGGGGCAGGGCCACCGGGGAGCTGTTTTTT.